The 13 T cell receptor beta chains in this list originate from one sample, sequenced in a study of cytomegalovirus exposure and HLA in healthy donors. PCR was performed using 60 Vbeta and 13 Jbeta primers. Produced via immunoSEQ multiplex PCR; TCRdb's table is partial and in-frame only. The sample contains about 120,000 clones, over 65% of which appear only once. The sample was PBMCs. The receptors here all came from a female donor in good health and CMV-seronegative.

The chain combines TRBV21-1 with TRBJ2-3; no check of the table's D call, TRBD1, against the DNA was made. TRBV21-1 is flagged as a pseudogene. This CDR3 is 15 amino acids long. CDR3 DNA sequence: TGTGCCAGCAGCAGAGAGGACAGAATGACAGATACGCAGTATTTT. This gives the protein CASSREDRMTDTQYF.

This clone was recorded only once. CDR3 sequence: CASSLYSRGNQPQHF. CDR3 nucleotides: TGTGCCAGCAGCTTATACAGTAGAGGCAATCAGCCCCAGCATTTT. J is TRBJ1-5 and V is TRBV5-5; D gene uncertain. Looked up from germline, CDR1 is SGHKS and CDR2 is YYEKEE (reference sequence). This CDR3 spans 15 amino acids. Trimming took 2 bases from V and 2 from J, leaving 11 bases between them.

This clone has a single count. The chain links TRBV28 to TRBJ2-1, with 8 bases aligning to TRBD2. The CDR3 contains 16 residues. V lost 2 bases and J lost 2; bases outside the gene matches: 5. Germline-derived CDR1 and CDR2 are MDHEN and SYDVKM. The CDR3 coding sequence is TGTGCCAGCAGTTTAGCGGGGGGCCCGGCCTACAATGAGCAGTTCTTC. The encoded protein is CASSLAGGPAYNEQFF.

The chain links TRBV18 to TRBJ2-5; 9 bases match TRBD1. J lost 5 bases, V lost 6 bases, and 7 bases had no gene match. Per the germline V gene, CDR1 is KGHSH and CDR2 is LQKENI. The CDR3 is 14 residues long. CDR3 in amino acids: CASSPGTGWETQYF. The CDR3 nucleotides are TGTGCCAGCTCGCCCGGGACAGGGTGGGAGACCCAGTACTTC.

The rearrangement joins TRBV13 to TRBJ1-3; TRBD1 might be the D (6 bases). V was trimmed by 0 bases and J by 1 base, leaving 16 bases between them. In germline, CDR1 is PRHDT, CDR2 FYEKMQ (reference sequence). CDR3 length equals 18 residues. CDR3 sequence reads: CASSLGRGGKVSGNTIYF. The DNA of the CDR3 is TGTGCCAGCAGCTTAGGAAGGGGGGGCAAAGTATCTGGAAACACCATATATTTT.

V gene TRBV29-1 combines with J gene TRBJ1-2, with 7 bases that match TRBD1. Germline loops: CDR1 SQVTM, CDR2 ANQGSEA. The CDR3 consists of 11 residues. J gave up 8 bases and V 7 bases, and 7 bases lay outside the gene matches. CDR3 protein: CSATGTEGYTF. DNA of the CDR3: TGCAGCGCCACAGGGACAGAGGGCTACACCTTC.

J is TRBJ1-3 and V is TRBV7-2, with 8 bases fitting TRBD1. V was clipped by 2 bases and J by 4 bases; unmatched bases: 4. This CDR3 has 15 residues. CDR1 SGHTA and CDR2 FQGNSA come from the germline V gene. CDR3 sequence reads: CASSLRTGQGNTIYF. Written as DNA, the CDR3 is TGTGCCAGCAGCTTACGGACAGGGCAAGGAAACACCATATATTTT. Combining the CDR3 with reference TRBV7-2 and TRBJ1-3 gives the whole variable domain GAGVSQSPSNKVTEKGKDVELRCDPISGHTALYWYRQSLGQGLEFLIYFQGNSAPDKSGLPSDRFSAERTGGSVSTLTIQRTQQEDSAVYLCASSLRTGQGNTIYFGEGSWLTVV.

V usage is TRBV25-1 and J usage is TRBJ2-1, with 7 bases lining up with TRBD2. V trimming: 1 base; J trimming: 3 bases; junction bases outside the gene matches: 3. This CDR3 is 15 amino acids long. The germline CDR1 and CDR2 sequences are MGHDK and SYGVNS. The DNA for the CDR3 is TGTGCCAGCAGTGAATTCGCGGGGGTCTACAATGAGCAGTTCTTC. Its translation: CASSEFAGVYNEQFF.

This sequence joins TRBV6-5 and TRBJ2-2, with 7 bases lining up with TRBD1. The CDR3 contains 16 residues. The germline CDR1 and CDR2 sequences are MNHEY and SVGAGI. After removal of 0 bases from V and 0 bases from J, the junction contained 1 base not matched to a gene. CDR3: CASSYSQGTNTGELFF. The CDR3 nucleotides read TGTGCCAGCAGTTACTCACAGGGGACGAACACCGGGGAGCTGTTTTTT.

The V gene is TRBV30, the J gene TRBJ2-4; 7 bases agree with TRBD1. J gave up 3 bases and V 5 bases, and 1 base lay outside the gene matches. The CDR3 is made up of 12 amino acids. From germline, CDR1 is GTSNPN and CDR2 SVGIG (reference sequence). The CDR3 loop is CAWGQDKNIQYF. CDR3 DNA: TGTGCCTGGGGACAGGACAAAAACATTCAGTACTTC.

This clone turned up a few times. CDR3 amino acids: CASSSTGVNTEAFF. CDR3 coding DNA: TGTGCCAGCAGCTCGACAGGGGTGAACACTGAAGCTTTCTTT. This chain uses TRBV7-3 with TRBJ1-1, with TRBD1 matching over 8 bases. Germline CDR1 and CDR2: SGHTA and FQGTGA. The trim removed 4 bases at V and 0 bases at J, leaving 1 base unmatched. There are 14 residues in the CDR3.

The chain uses TRBV9 and TRBJ2-5; D might be TRBD1 (5 bases). Germline V gene data show CDR1 as SGDLS and CDR2 as YYNGEE. The CDR3 contains 15 residues. The germline V and J ends were trimmed by 0 bases and 5 bases, with 14 bases remaining between them. CDR3 bases: TGTGCCAGCAGCGTAGTAGTTCGGACACATGAGACCCAGTACTTC. Its translation: CASSVVVRTHETQYF.

The gene calls are TRBV11-2 and TRBJ2-7; D not certain. In germline, CDR1 is SGHAT, CDR2 FQNNGV. Trimming took 5 bases from V and 0 from J, leaving 8 bases between them. The CDR3 spans 13 residues. CDR3 nucleotide sequence: TGTGCCAGCAGCACTTCAGGCTCCTACGAGCAGTACTTC. This codes for CASSTSGSYEQYF.